These 7 T cell receptor beta chains were sequenced from one sample in a study of blood T cell repertoires in COVID-19. Produced via immunoSEQ multiplex PCR; TCRdb's table is partial and in-frame only. The sample records around 300,000 clones, over 85% being singletons. Input material: PBMCs or T cells enriched from blood (not recorded which). The receptor set was obtained from an older woman who had recovered from COVID-19.

This clone was seen only a few times. The rearrangement uses TRBV7-9 and TRBJ2-2; TRBD1 matches 9 bases. Per germline, CDR1 SEHNR and CDR2 FQNEAQ (reference sequence). CDR3 size: 14 residues. V shed 8 bases, J shed 3 bases, and the junction held 4 bases outside the gene matches. DNA of the CDR3: TGTGCCAGCTCCTGGACAGGGGACACCGGGGAGCTGTTTTTT. Its translation is CASSWTGDTGELFF. The full variable domain, in which reference TRBV7-9 and TRBJ2-2 provide the parts outside the CDR3, is DTGVSQNPRHKITKRGQNVTFRCDPISEHNRLYWYRQTLGQGPEFLTYFQNEAQLEKSRLLSDRFSAERPKGSFSTLEIQRTEQGDSAMYLCASSWTGDTGELFFGEGSRLTVL.

The chain links TRBV27 to TRBJ1-6, with a possible D match to TRBD1 (6 bases). The V end was cut by 5 bases, the J end by 5 bases, with 13 bases between. The germline V gene has CDR1 MNHEY and CDR2 SMNVEV (reference sequence). CDR3 size: 15 residues. CDR3 loop: CASSRQVENNSPLHF. Written as DNA, the CDR3 is TGTGCCAGCAGTAGACAGGTTGAGAATAATTCACCCCTCCACTTT.

J is TRBJ2-3 and V is TRBV5-6, with D tentatively TRBD2 (5 bases). Germline V lookup: CDR1 SGHDT, CDR2 YYEEEE. CDR3 length equals 15 residues. V was clipped by 4 bases and J by 2 bases, with 14 bases between them. The CDR3 nucleotides are TGTGCCAGCAGCGACTCGGGGTGGGACACAGATACGCAGTATTTT. This codes for CASSDSGWDTDTQYF.

V usage is TRBV19 and J usage is TRBJ2-2; D unresolved. The CDR3 has 14 residues. Germline CDR1 reads LNHDA; CDR2 reads SQIVND (reference sequence). Trimming shortened V by 7 bases and J by 7 bases, and 16 bases separated the two germline ends. The DNA for the CDR3 is TGTGCCAGTACCCTTTATAGCTCTGGCGGGGAGCTGTTTTTT. Protein: CASTLYSSGGELFF.

This clone appeared a single time. V usage is TRBV19 and J usage is TRBJ1-1; the D gene is possibly TRBD1 (6 bases). Trimming shortened V by 3 bases and J by 4 bases, and 15 bases separated the two germline ends. CDR1 is LNHDA and CDR2 is SQIVND in the germline V gene (reference sequence). The CDR3 runs to 15 residues. CDR3 amino acids: CASSIGQAGATEAFF. The CDR3 DNA reads as TGTGCCAGTAGTATCGGGCAGGCGGGGGCCACTGAAGCTTTCTTT. Combining the CDR3 with reference TRBV19 and TRBJ1-1 gives the whole variable domain DGGITQSPKYLFRKEGQNVTLSCEQNLNHDAMYWYRQDPGQGLRLIYYSQIVNDFQKGDIAEGYSVSREKKESFPLTVTSAQKNPTAFYLCASSIGQAGATEAFFGQGTRLTVV.

The chain is built from TRBV9 and TRBJ1-6; no definite D call. Trimming removed 0 bases from V and 8 bases from J, with 15 bases in between. CDR1 SGDLS and CDR2 YYNGEE come from the germline V gene. The length of the CDR3 is 16 residues. The CDR3 sequence: CASSVVDSGVYSPLHF. CDR3 nucleotide sequence: TGTGCCAGCAGCGTAGTGGACTCCGGGGTTTATTCACCCCTCCACTTT.

The chain carries TRBV19 and TRBJ1-6; D unclear. The length of the CDR3 is 15 residues. V was trimmed by 1 base and J by 8 bases, leaving 12 bases between them. The germline V gene encodes CDR1 LNHDA and CDR2 SQIVND (reference sequence). The CDR3 nucleotides are TGTGCCAGTAGTATAGGGAAAGGGAGAGATTCACCCCTCCACTTT. Its translation: CASSIGKGRDSPLHF.